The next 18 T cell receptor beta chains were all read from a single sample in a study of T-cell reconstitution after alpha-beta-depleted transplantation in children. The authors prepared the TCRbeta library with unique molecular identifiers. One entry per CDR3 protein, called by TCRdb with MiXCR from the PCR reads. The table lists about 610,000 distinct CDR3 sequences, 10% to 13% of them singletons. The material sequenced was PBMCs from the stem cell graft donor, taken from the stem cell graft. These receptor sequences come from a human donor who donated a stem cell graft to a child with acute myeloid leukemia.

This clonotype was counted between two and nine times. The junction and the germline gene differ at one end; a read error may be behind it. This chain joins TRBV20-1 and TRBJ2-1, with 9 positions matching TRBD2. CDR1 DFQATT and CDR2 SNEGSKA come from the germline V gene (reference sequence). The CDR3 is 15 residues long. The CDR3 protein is CSARDGTSSSNEQFF. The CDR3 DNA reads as TGCAGTGCTAGAGATGGGACTAGCTCCTCCAATGAGCAGTTCTTC.

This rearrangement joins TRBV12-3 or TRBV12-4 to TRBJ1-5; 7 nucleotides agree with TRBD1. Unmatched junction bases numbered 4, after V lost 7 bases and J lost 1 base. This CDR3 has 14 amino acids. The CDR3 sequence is CASTEDRSNQPQHF. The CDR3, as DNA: TGTGCCAGCACCGAGGACAGGAGCAATCAGCCCCAGCATTTT.

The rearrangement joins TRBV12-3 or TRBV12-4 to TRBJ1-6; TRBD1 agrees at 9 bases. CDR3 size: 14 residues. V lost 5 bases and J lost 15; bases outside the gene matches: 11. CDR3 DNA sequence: TGTGCCAGCAGTCCCGGGACAGGGTTCCGGATCCTCCACTTT. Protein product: CASSPGTGFRILHF.

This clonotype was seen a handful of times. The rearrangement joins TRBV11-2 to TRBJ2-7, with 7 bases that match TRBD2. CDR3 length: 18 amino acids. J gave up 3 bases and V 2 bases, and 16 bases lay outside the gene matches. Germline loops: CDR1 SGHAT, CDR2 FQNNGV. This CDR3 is CASSLYVGGGSGNYEQYF. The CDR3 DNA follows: TGTGCCAGCAGCTTATATGTAGGTGGCGGGAGTGGGAACTACGAGCAGTACTTC. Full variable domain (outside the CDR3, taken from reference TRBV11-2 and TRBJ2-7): EAGVAQSPRYKIIEKRQSVAFWCNPISGHATLYWYQQILGQGPKLLIQFQNNGVVDDSQLPKDRFSAERLKGVDSTLKIQPAKLEDSAVYLCASSLYVGGGSGNYEQYFGPGTRLTVT.

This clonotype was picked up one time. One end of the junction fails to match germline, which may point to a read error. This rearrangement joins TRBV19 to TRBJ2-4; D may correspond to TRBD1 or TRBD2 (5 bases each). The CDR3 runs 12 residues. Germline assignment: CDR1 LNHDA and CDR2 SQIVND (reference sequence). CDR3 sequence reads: CASGIVGEPRDF. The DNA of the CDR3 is TGTGCCAGTGGGATAGTGGGGGAACCAAGGGACTTC. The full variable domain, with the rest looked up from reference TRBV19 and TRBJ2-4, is DGGITQSPKYLFRKEGQNVTLSCEQNLNHDAMYWYRQDPGQGLRLIYYSQIVNDFQKGDIAEGYSVSREKKESFPLTVTSAQKNPTAFYLCASGIVGEPRDFGAGTRLSVL.

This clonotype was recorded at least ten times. The CDR3 bases are TGCAGTGCTAGGGGACAGGCTAGCTCCTACAATGAGCAGTTCTTC. Its translation: CSARGQASSYNEQFF. The V gene is TRBV20-1, the J gene TRBJ2-1; 8 nucleotides line up with TRBD1. The CDR3 sequence is 15 residues long. Trimming at V came to 3 bases and at J to 0 bases, leaving 4 bases not matched to a gene. Germline V gives CDR1 DFQATT, CDR2 SNEGSKA (reference sequence).

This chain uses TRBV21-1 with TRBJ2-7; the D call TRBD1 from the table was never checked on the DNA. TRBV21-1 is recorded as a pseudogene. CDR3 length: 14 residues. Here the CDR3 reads CASSADRGPYEQYF. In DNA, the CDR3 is TGTGCCAGCAGTGCGGACAGGGGGCCCTACGAGCAGTACTTC.

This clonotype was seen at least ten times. The CDR3 reads CSASSGRLTGELFF. The CDR3 region has the DNA TGCAGTGCTAGTTCCGGCAGACTCACCGGGGAGCTGTTTTTT. This chain connects TRBV20-1 to TRBJ2-2; D not resolved. CDR3 length equals 14 residues. Germline lookup yields CDR1 DFQATT and CDR2 SNEGSKA (reference sequence). Trimming took 3 bases from V and 4 from J, leaving 12 bases between them.

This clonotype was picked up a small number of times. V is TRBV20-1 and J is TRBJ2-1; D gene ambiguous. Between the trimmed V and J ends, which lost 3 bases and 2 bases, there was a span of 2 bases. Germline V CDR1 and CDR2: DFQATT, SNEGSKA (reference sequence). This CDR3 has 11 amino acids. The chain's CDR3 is CSARTYNEQFF. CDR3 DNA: TGCAGTGCTAGGACCTACAATGAGCAGTTCTTC.

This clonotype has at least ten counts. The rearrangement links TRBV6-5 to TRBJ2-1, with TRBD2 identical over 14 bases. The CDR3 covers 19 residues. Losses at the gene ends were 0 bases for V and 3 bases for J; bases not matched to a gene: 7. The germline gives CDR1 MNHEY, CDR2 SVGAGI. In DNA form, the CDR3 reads TGTGCCAGCAGTTACTCGACTAGCGGGAGGGCCCAAATCTACAATGAGCAGTTCTTC. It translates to CASSYSTSGRAQIYNEQFF.

The CDR3: CSAGAYNEQFF. CDR3 DNA sequence: TGCAGCGCAGGAGCCTACAATGAGCAGTTCTTC. The chain couples TRBV29-1 to TRBJ2-1; D gene ambiguous. The ends were cut back, 7 bases at V and 2 bases at J, with 6 bases in the middle. Germline V gene lookup returns CDR1 SQVTM and CDR2 ANQGSEA. This CDR3 has 11 residues.

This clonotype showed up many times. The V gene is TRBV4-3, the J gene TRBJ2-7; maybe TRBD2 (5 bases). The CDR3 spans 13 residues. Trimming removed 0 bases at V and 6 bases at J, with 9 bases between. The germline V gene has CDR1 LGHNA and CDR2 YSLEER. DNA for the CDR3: TGCGCCAGCAGCCAAGATGAGGGTACCGAGCAGTACTTC. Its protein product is CASSQDEGTEQYF.

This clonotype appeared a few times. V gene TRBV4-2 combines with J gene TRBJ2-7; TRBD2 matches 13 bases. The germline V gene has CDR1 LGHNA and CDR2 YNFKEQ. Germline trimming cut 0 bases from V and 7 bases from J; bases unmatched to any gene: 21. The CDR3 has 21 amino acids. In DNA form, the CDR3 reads TGTGCCAGCAGCCAAGATGATCTGTACAGACTAGCGGGAGGCGACCTGGGGGAGCAGTACTTC. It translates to CASSQDDLYRLAGGDLGEQYF.

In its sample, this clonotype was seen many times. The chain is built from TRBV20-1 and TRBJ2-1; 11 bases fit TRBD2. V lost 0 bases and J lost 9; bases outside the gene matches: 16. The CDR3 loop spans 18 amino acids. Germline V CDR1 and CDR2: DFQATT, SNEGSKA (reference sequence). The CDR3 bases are TGCAGTGCTAGAGATTTCAGGAGGCTAGCGGGAGGACTGGGTGAGCAGTTCTTC. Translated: CSARDFRRLAGGLGEQFF.

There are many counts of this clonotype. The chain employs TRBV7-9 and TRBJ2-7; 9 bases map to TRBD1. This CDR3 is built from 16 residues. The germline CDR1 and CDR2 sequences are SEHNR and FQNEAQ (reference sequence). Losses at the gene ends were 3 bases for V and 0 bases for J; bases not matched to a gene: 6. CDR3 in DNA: TGTGCCAGCAGCTTCCAGGGACAGGGAGGCTCCTACGAGCAGTACTTC. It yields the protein CASSFQGQGGSYEQYF.

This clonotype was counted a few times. The CDR3 region has the DNA TGTGCCACCAGTGAGACCGTCTGGAGGGCCGGGGAGCTGTTTTTT. It codes for CATSETVWRAGELFF. The V call is TRBV24-1, the J call TRBJ2-2; tentative D call: TRBD2 (6 bases). Germline V lookup: CDR1 KGHDR, CDR2 SFDVKD. V was clipped by 4 bases and J by 6 bases, with 14 bases between them. The length of the CDR3 is 15 residues.

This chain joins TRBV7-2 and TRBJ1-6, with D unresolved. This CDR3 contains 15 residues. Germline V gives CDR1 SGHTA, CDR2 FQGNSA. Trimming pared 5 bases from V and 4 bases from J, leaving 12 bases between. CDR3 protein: CASSQVALYNSPLHF. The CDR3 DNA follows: TGTGCCAGCAGCCAGGTGGCTCTTTATAATTCACCCCTCCACTTT.

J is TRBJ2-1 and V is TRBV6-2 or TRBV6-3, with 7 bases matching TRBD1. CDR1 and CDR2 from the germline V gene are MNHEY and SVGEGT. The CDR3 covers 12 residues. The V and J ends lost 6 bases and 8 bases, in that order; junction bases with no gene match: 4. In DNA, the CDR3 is TGTGCCAGCAGACCCGACAGGGATGAGCAGTTCTTC. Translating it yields CASRPDRDEQFF.